Listed below are T cell receptor beta chains from one sample, sequenced in a study of CXCR3-negative and CXCR3-positive naive CD8 T cells. One entry per CDR3 protein, without DNA, is what TCRdb gives after re-calling the 5' RACE reads. In total, the table holds approximately 100,000 distinct CDR3 sequences. The sample consisted of naive CXCR3+ CD8+ T cells from blood. Receptors were obtained from a human donor in good health. Some clones in this sample may be carry-over from other donors' samples. The CDR3 runs from the conserved cysteine through the conserved F or W.

v_call	j_call	cdr3_aa
TRBV2	TRBJ2-7	CASSESGTGIYEQYF
TRBV7-9	TRBJ1-1	CASIPGTAEAFF
TRBV14	TRBJ1-2	CASSQLGQGHGYTF
TRBV5-1	TRBJ2-7	CASSLGAGGYEQYF
TRBV28	TRBJ1-5	CASGTGQDLLYSNQPQHF
TRBV19	TRBJ2-5	CASRNHSDAETQYF
TRBV11-3	TRBJ1-2	CASSSRLGGNYGYTF
TRBV12-3/TRBV12-4	TRBJ2-1	CASSLGLSDNEQFF
TRBV6-1	TRBJ2-7	CASSEVRSTYEQYF
TRBV25-1	TRBJ2-7	CASRAWSGQGAYEQYF
TRBV5-6	TRBJ2-5	CASSWDSGRYRETQYF
TRBV5-1	TRBJ2-2	CASSPSAGSTGELFF
TRBV7-8	TRBJ1-2	CASSLGVRGPDYGYTF
TRBV12-3/TRBV12-4	TRBJ2-3	CASSNHGPRSTDTQYF
TRBV7-8	TRBJ2-7	CASSLASASYEQYF
TRBV7-3	TRBJ1-6	CASSSPDSPLHF
TRBV5-1	TRBJ2-1	CASRLTLAGTNNEQFF
TRBV7-2	TRBJ2-7	CASSLVVPDEQYF
TRBV19	TRBJ2-1	CASSIGDRGRPYEQFF
TRBV29-1	TRBJ2-1	CSVEDYGQGHEQFF
TRBV6-2/TRBV6-3	TRBJ1-5	CASSRGTENQPQHF
TRBV12-3/TRBV12-4	TRBJ1-5	CASSLVLQGQHF
TRBV4-3	TRBJ2-3	CASSQDGPFTSTDTQYF
TRBV29-1	TRBJ2-5	CSVTGQETQYF
TRBV7-9	TRBJ2-3	CASSWDTSTDTQYF
TRBV7-2	TRBJ2-7	CASSLGASGGPGSYEQYF
TRBV5-1	TRBJ2-7	CASSLAIYVQPYEQYF
TRBV12-3/TRBV12-4	TRBJ2-7	CASSLIESSYEQYF
TRBV7-8	TRBJ1-1	CASSSLGQVNTEAFF
TRBV19	TRBJ2-1	CASSMGIRPTYNEQFF
TRBV5-1	TRBJ1-2	CASSLDGVFYGYTF
TRBV6-6	TRBJ2-1	CASSYAVDLTYNEQFF
TRBV7-8	TRBJ1-6	CASSLAANSPLHF
TRBV20-1	TRBJ1-6	CSARDSGRGSSPLHF
TRBV5-1	TRBJ2-7	CASNRDHADEQYF